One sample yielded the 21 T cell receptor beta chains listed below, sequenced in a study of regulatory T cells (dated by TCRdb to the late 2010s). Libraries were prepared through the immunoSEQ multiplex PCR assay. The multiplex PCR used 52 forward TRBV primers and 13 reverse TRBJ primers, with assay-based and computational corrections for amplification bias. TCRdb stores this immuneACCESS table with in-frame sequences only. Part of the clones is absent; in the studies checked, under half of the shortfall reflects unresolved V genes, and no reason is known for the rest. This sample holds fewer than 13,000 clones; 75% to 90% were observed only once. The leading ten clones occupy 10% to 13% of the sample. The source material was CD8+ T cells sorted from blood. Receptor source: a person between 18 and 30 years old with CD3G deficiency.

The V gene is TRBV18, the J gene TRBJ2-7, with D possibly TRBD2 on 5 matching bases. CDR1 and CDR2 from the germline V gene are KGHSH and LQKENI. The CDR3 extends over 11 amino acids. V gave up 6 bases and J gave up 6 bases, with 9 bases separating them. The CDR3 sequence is CASSGGGEQYF. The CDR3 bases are TGTGCCAGCTCCGGTGGAGGCGAGCAGTACTTC.

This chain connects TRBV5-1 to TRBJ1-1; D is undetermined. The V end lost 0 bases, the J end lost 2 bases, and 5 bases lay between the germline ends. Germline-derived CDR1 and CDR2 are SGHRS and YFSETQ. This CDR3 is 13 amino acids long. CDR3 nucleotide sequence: TGCGCCAGCAGCTTGGGAACCAACACTGAAGCTTTCTTT. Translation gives CASSLGTNTEAFF.

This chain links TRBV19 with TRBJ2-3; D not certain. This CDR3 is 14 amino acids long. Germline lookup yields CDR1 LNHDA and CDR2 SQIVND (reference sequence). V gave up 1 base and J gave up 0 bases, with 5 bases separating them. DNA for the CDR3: TGTGCCAGTAGTATAGGTCTGAGCACAGATACGCAGTATTTT. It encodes CASSIGLSTDTQYF.

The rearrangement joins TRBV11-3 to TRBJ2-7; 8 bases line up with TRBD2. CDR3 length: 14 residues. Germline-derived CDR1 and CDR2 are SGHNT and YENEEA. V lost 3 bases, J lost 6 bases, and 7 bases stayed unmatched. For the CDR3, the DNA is TGTGCCAGCAGCTTTAGCGGGACGGCTGGCGAGCAGTACTTC. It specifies CASSFSGTAGEQYF. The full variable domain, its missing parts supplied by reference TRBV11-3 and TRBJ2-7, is EAGVVQSPRYKIIEKKQPVAFWCNPISGHNTLYWYLQNLGQGPELLIRYENEEAVDDSQLPKDRFSAERLKGVDSTLKIQPAELGDSAVYLCASSFSGTAGEQYFGPGTRLTVT.

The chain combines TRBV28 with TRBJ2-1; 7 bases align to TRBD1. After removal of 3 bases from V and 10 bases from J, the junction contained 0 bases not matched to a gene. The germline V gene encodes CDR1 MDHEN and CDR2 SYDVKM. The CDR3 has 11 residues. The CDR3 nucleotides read TGTGCCAGCAGTTTCAGGGGGGAGCAGTTCTTC. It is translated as CASSFRGEQFF.

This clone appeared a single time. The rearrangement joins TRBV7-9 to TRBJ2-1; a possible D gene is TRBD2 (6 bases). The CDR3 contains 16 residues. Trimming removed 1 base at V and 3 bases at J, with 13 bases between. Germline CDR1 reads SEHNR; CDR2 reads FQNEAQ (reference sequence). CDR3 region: CASSLGVGLSYNEQFF. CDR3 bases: TGTGCCAGCAGCTTAGGGGTGGGACTCAGCTACAATGAGCAGTTCTTC.

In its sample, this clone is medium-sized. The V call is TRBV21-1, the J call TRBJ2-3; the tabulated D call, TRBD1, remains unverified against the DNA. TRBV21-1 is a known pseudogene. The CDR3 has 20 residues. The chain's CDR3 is CASSGETLAGGSESEDTQYF. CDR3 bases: TGTGCCAGCAGCGGCGAGACGCTGGCAGGGGGTAGTGAGTCGGAAGATACGCAGTATTTT.

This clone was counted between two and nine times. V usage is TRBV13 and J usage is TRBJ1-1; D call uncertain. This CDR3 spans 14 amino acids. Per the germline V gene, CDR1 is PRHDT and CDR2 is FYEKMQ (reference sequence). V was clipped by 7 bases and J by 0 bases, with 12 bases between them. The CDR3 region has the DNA TGTGCCAGCACCACCCGTGGGATGAACACTGAAGCTTTCTTT. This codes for CASTTRGMNTEAFF.

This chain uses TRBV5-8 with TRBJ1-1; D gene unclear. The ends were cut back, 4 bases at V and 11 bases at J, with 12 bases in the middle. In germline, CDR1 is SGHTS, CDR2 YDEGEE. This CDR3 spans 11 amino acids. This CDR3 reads CASSQGRRAFF. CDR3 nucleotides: TGTGCCAGCAGCCAAGGCCGGAGGGCTTTCTTT.

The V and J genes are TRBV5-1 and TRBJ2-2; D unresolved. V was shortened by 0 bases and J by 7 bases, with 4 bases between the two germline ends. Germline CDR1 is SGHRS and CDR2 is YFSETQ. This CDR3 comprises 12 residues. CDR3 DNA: TGCGCCAGCAGCTTGGGACACGGGGAGCTGTTTTTT. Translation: CASSLGHGELFF.

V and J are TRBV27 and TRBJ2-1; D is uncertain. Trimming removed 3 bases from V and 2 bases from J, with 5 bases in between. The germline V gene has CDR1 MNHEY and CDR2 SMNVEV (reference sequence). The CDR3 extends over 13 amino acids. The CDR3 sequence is CASSFSPYNEQFF. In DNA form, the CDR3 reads TGTGCCAGCAGTTTCTCGCCCTACAATGAGCAGTTCTTC.

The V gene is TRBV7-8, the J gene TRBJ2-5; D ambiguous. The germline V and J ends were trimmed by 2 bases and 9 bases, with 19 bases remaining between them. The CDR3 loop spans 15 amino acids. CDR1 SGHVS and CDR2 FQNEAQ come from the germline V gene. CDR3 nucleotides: TGTGCCAGCAGCTTACCTCCCGGGCCACGAGGCCCCCAGTACTTC. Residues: CASSLPPGPRGPQYF.

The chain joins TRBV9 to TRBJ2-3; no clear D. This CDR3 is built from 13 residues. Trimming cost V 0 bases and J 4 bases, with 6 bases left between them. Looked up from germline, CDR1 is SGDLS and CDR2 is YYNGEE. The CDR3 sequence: CASSVGSADTQYF. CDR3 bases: TGTGCCAGCAGCGTAGGGTCCGCAGATACGCAGTATTTT.

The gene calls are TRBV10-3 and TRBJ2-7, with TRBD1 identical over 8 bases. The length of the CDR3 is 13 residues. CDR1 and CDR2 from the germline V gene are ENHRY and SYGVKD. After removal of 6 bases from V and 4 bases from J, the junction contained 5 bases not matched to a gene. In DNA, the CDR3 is TGTGCCATCAGCCCCGGGACAGGTTACGAGCAGTACTTC. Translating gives CAISPGTGYEQYF.

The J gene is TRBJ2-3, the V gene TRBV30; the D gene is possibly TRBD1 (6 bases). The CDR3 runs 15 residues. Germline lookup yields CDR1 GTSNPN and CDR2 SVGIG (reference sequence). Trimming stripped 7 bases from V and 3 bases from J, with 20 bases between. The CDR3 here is CAFSRGRGLTDTQYF. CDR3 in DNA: TGTGCCTTCTCACGAGGCAGGGGCCTAACAGATACGCAGTATTTT. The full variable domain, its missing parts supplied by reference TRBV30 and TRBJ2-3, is SQTIHQWPATLVQPVGSPLSLECTVEGTSNPNLYWYRQAAGRGLQLLFYSVGIGQISSEVPQNLSASRPQDRQFILSSKKLLLSDSGFYLCAFSRGRGLTDTQYFGPGTRLTVL.

CDR3 amino acids: CASSLNGGTGELFF. In DNA, the CDR3 is TGTGCCAGCAGTTTAAACGGGGGGACCGGGGAGCTGTTTTTT. The rearrangement uses TRBV27 and TRBJ2-2, with 7 bases lining up with TRBD2. CDR1 is MNHEY and CDR2 is SMNVEV in the germline V gene (reference sequence). The CDR3 length is 14 residues. With V trimmed by 2 bases and J by 5 bases, 2 bases remained unmatched.

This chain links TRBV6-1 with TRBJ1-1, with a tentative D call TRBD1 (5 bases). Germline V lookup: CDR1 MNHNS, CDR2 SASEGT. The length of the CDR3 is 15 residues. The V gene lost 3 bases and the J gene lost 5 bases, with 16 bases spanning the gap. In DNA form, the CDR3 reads TGTGCCAGCAGTGAGGGGGACTGGGTGGGTACTGAAGCTTTCTTT. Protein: CASSEGDWVGTEAFF.

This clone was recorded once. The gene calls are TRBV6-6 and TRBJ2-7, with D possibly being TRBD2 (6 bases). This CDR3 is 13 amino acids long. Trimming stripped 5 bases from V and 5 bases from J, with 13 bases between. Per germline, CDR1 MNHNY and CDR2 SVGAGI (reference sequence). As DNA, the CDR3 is TGTGCCAGCAGTCCGGGGGAAGCTCACGAGCAGTACTTC. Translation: CASSPGEAHEQYF.

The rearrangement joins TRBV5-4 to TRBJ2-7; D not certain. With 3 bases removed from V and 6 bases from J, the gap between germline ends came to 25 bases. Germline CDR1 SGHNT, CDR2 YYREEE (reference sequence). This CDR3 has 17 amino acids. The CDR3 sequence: CASSSQFGRRTGCEQYF. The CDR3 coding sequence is TGTGCCAGCAGCTCCCAGTTTGGGCGGCGTACGGGTTGCGAGCAGTACTTC.

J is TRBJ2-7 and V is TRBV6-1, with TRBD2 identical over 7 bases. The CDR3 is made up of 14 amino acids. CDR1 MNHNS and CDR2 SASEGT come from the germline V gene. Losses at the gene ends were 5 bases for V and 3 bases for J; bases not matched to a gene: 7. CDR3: CASSPLGGGYEQYF. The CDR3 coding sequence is TGTGCCAGCAGTCCCTTGGGCGGGGGCTACGAGCAGTACTTC.

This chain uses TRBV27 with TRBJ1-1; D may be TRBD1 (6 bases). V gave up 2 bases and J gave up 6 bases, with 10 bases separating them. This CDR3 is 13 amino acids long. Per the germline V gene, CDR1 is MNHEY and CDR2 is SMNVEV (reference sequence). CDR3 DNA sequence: TGTGCCAGCAGTTTAGGGGGCTCGGCTGAAGCTTTCTTT. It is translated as CASSLGGSAEAFF.